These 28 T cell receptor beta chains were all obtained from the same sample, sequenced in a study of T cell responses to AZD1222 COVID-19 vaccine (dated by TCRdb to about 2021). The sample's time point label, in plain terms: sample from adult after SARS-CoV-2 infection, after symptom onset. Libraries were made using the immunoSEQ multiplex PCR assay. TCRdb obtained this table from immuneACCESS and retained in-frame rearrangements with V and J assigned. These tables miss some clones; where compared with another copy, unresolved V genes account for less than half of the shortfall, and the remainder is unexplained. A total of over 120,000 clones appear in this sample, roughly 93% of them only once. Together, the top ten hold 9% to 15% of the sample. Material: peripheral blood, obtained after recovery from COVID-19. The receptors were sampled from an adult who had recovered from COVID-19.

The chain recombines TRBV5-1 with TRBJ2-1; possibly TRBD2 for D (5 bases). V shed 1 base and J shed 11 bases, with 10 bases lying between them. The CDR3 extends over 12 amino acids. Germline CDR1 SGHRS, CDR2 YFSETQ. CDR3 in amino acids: CASSLFGVQQFF. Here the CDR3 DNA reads TGCGCCAGCAGCTTGTTCGGGGTCCAGCAGTTCTTC. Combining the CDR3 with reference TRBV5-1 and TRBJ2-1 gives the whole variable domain KAGVTQTPRYLIKTRGQQVTLSCSPISGHRSVSWYQQTPGQGLQFLFEYFSETQRNKGNFPGRFSGRQFSNSRSEMNVSTLELGDSALYLCASSLFGVQQFFGPGTRLTVL.

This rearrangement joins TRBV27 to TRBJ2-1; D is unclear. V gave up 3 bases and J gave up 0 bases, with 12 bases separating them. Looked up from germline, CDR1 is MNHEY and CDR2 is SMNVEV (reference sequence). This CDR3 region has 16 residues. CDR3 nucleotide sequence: TGTGCCAGCAGTTTTTGGAACTGGAGCTCCTACAATGAGCAGTTCTTC. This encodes CASSFWNWSSYNEQFF.

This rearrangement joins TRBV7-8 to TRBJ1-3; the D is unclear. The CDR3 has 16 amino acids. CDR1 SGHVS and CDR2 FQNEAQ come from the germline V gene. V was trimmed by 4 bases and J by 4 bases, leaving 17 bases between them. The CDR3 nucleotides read TGTGCCAGCAGCTCTCCACGACAAGCCCTAGGAAACACCATATATTTT. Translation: CASSSPRQALGNTIYF.

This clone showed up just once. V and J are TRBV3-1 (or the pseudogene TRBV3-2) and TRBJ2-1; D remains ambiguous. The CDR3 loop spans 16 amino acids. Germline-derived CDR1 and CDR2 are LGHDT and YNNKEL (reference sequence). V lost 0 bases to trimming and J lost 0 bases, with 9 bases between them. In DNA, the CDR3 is TGTGCCAGCAGCCAAGATGCGGCAGGCTCCTACAATGAGCAGTTCTTC. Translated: CASSQDAAGSYNEQFF.

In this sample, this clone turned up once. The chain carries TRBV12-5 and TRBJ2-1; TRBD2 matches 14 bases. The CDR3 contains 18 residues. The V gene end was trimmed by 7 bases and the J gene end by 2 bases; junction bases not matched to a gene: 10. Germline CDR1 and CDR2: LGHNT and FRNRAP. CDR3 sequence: CASAPGLAGVFPYNEQFF. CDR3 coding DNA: TGTGCTAGTGCTCCGGGACTAGCGGGAGTTTTCCCCTACAATGAGCAGTTCTTC.

Written as DNA, the CDR3 is TGTGCCAGCACTGAGGGGGTGGCCCAAGAGACCCAGTACTTC. Translated: CASTEGVAQETQYF. J is TRBJ2-5 and V is TRBV9; tentative D call: TRBD1 (6 bases). The CDR3 contains 14 residues. CDR1 and CDR2 (germline): SGDLS, YYNGEE. V was pared by 6 bases and J by 1 base, with 13 bases between.

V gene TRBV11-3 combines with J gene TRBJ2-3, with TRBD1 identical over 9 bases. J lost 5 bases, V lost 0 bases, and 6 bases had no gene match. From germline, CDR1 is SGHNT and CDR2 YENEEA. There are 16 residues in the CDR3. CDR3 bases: TGTGCCAGCAGCTTAGAGAGGACAGGGGAGGTAGATACGCAGTATTTT. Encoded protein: CASSLERTGEVDTQYF.

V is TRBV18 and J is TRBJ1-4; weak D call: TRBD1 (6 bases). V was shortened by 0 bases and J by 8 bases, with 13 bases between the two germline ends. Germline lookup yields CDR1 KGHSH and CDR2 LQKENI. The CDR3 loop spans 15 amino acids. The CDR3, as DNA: TGTGCCAGCTCACCACCGGGACACAGGGAAGAAAAACTGTTTTTT. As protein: CASSPPGHREEKLFF. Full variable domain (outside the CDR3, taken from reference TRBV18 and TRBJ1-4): NAGVMQNPRHLVRRRGQEARLRCSPMKGHSHVYWYRQLPEEGLKFMVYLQKENIIDESGMPKERFSAEFPKEGPSILRIQQVVRGDSAAYFCASSPPGHREEKLFFGSGTQLSVL.

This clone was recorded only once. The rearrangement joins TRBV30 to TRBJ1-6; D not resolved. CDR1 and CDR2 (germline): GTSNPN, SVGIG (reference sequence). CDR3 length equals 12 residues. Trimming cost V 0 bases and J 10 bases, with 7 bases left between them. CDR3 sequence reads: CAWSVLLSPLHF. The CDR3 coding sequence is TGTGCCTGGAGTGTACTTTTATCACCCCTCCACTTT.

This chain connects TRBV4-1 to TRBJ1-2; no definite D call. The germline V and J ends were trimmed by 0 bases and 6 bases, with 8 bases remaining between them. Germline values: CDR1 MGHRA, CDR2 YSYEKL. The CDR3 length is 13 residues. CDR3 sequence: CASSQETHNGYTF. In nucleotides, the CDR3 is TGCGCCAGCAGCCAAGAAACCCACAATGGCTACACCTTC.

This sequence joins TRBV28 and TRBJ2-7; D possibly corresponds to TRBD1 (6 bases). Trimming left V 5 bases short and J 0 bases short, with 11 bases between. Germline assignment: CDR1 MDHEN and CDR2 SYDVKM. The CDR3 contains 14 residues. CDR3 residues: CASSATGPSYEQYF. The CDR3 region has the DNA TGTGCCAGCAGTGCAACAGGGCCCTCCTACGAGCAGTACTTC.

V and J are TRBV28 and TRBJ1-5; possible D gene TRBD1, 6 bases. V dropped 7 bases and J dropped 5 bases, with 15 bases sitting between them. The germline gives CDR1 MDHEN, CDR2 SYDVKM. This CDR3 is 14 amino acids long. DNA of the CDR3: TGTGCCAGCACCCGCGGGACAACTTATCAGCCCCAGCATTTT. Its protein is CASTRGTTYQPQHF. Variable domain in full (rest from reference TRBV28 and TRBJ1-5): DVKVTQSSRYLVKRTGEKVFLECVQDMDHENMFWYRQDPGLGLRLIYFSYDVKMKEKGDIPEGYSVSREKKERFSLILESASTNQTSMYLCASTRGTTYQPQHFGDGTRLSIL.

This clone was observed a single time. CDR3 amino acids: CASSRQGTGFSDTQYF. The CDR3 DNA follows: TGTGCCAGCAGCCGACAAGGGACAGGATTTTCAGATACGCAGTATTTT. The chain couples TRBV3-1 (or the pseudogene TRBV3-2) to TRBJ2-3; 8 positions agree with TRBD1. This CDR3 has 16 amino acids. Germline CDR1 LGHDT, CDR2 YNNKEL (reference sequence). Trimming took 4 bases from V and 4 from J; bases not matched to a gene: 10.

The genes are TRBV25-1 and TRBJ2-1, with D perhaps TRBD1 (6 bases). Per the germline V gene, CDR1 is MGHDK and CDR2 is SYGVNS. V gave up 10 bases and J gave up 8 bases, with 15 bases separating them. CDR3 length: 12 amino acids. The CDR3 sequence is CATGDPLYEQFF. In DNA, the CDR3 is TGTGCCACAGGGGATCCCCTATATGAGCAGTTCTTC.

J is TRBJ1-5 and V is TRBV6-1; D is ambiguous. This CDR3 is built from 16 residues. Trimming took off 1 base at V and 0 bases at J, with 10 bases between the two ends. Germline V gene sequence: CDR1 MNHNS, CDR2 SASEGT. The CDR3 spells CASSEGIGYSNQPQHF. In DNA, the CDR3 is TGTGCCAGCAGTGAAGGGATAGGTTATAGCAATCAGCCCCAGCATTTT.

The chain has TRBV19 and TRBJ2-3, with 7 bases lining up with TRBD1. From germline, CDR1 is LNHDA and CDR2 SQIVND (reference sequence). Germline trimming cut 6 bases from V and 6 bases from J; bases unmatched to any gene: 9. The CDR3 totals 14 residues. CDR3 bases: TGTGCCAGTAGCCAAGACAGGGTCTCTGATACGCAGTATTTT. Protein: CASSQDRVSDTQYF.

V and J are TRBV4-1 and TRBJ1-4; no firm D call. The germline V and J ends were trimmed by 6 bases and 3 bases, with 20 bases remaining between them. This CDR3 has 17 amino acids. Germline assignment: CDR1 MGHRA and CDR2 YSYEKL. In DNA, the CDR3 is TGCGCCAGCAGGCGCACTTGGGAGAAACCTTCTAATGAAAAACTGTTTTTT. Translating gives CASRRTWEKPSNEKLFF.

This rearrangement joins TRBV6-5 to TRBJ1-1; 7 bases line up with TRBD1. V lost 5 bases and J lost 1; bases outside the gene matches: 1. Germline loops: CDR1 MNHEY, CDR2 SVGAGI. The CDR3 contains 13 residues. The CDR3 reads CASSRDRNTEAFF. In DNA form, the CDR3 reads TGTGCCAGCAGTAGGGACAGGAACACTGAAGCTTTCTTT.

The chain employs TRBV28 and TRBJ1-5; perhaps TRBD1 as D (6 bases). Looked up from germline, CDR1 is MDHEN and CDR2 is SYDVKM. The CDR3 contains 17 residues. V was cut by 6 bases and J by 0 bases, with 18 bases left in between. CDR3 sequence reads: CASRTGQRFYSNQPQHF. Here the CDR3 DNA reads TGTGCCAGCAGAACTGGACAGCGTTTTTATAGCAATCAGCCCCAGCATTTT.

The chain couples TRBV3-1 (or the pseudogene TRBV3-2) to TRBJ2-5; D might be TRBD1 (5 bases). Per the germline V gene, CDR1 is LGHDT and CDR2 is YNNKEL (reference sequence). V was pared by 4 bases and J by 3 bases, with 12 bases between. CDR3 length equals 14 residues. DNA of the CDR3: TGTGCCAGCAGCCCCCAGGGTAGCAAAGAGACCCAGTACTTC. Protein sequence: CASSPQGSKETQYF.

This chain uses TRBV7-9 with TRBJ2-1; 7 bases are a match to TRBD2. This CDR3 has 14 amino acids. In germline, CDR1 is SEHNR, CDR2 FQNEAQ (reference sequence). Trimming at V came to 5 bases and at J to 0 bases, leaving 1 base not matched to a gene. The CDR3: CASSGGSSYNEQFF. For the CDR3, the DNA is TGTGCCAGCAGCGGCGGGAGCTCCTACAATGAGCAGTTCTTC. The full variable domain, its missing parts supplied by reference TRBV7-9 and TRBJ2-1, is DTGVSQNPRHKITKRGQNVTFRCDPISEHNRLYWYRQTLGQGPEFLTYFQNEAQLEKSRLLSDRFSAERPKGSFSTLEIQRTEQGDSAMYLCASSGGSSYNEQFFGPGTRLTVL.

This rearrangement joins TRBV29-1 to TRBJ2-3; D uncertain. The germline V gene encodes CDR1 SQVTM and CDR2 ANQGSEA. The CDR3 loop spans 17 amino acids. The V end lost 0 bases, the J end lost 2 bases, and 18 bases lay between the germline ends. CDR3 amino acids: CSVEDYSGPKFTDTQYF. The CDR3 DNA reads TGCAGCGTTGAAGATTATTCCGGGCCCAAATTCACAGATACGCAGTATTTT.

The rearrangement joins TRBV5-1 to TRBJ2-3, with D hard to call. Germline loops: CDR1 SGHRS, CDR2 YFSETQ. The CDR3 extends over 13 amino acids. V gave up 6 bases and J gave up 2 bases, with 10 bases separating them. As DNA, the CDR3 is TGCGCCAGCAAGGTCGGCACCACAGATACGCAGTATTTT. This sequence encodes CASKVGTTDTQYF.

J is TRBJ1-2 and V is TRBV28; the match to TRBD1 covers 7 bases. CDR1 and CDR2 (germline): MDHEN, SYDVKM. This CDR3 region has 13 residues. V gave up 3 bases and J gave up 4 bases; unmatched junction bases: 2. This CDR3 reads CASSLGQTYGYTF. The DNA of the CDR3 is TGTGCCAGCAGTTTGGGACAGACCTATGGCTACACCTTC.

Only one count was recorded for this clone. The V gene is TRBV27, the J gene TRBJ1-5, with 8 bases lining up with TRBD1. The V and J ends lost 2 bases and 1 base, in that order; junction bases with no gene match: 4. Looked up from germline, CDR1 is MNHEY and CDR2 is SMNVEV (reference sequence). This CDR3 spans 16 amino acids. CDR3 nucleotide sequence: TGTGCCAGCAGTTTAATAACAGGGGGGAGCAATCAGCCCCAGCATTTT. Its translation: CASSLITGGSNQPQHF.

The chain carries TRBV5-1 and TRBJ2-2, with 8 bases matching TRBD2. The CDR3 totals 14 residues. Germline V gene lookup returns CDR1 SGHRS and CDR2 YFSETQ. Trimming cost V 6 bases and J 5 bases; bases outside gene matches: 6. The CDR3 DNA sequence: TGCGCCAGCACGCGGGGGGTGAAGACCGGGGAGCTGTTTTTT. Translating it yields CASTRGVKTGELFF.

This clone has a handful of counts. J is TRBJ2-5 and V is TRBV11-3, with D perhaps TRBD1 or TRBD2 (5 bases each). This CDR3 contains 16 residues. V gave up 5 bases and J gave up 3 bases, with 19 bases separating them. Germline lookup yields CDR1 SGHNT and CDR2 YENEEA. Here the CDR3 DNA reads TGTGCCAGCAGCCCCGGAAGTGTGGGGACCGAAGAGACCCAGTACTTC. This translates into CASSPGSVGTEETQYF. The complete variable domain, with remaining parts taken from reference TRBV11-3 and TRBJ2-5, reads EAGVVQSPRYKIIEKKQPVAFWCNPISGHNTLYWYLQNLGQGPELLIRYENEEAVDDSQLPKDRFSAERLKGVDSTLKIQPAELGDSAVYLCASSPGSVGTEETQYFGPGTRLLVL.

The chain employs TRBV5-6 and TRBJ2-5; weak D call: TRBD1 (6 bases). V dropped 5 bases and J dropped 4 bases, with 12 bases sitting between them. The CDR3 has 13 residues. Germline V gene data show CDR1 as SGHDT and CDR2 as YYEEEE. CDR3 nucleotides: TGTGCCAGCAGACGACAGGTTGGAGAGACCCAGTACTTC. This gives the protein CASRRQVGETQYF.